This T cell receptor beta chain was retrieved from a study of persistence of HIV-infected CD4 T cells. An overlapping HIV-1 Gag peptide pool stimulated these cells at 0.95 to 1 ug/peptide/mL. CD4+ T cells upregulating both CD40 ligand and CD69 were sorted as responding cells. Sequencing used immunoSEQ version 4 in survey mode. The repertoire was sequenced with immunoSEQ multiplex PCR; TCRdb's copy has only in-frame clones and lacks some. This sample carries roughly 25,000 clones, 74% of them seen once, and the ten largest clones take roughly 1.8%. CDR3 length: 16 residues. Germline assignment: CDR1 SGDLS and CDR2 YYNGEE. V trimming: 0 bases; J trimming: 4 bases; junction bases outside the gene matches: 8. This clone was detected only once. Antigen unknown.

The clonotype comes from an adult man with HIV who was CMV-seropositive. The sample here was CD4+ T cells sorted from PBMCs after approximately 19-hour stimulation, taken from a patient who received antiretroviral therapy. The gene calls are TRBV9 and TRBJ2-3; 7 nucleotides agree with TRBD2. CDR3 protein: CASSVVPGGGSDTQYF. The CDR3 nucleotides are TGTGCCAGCAGCGTAGTTCCGGGGGGAGGTTCAGATACGCAGTATTTT.